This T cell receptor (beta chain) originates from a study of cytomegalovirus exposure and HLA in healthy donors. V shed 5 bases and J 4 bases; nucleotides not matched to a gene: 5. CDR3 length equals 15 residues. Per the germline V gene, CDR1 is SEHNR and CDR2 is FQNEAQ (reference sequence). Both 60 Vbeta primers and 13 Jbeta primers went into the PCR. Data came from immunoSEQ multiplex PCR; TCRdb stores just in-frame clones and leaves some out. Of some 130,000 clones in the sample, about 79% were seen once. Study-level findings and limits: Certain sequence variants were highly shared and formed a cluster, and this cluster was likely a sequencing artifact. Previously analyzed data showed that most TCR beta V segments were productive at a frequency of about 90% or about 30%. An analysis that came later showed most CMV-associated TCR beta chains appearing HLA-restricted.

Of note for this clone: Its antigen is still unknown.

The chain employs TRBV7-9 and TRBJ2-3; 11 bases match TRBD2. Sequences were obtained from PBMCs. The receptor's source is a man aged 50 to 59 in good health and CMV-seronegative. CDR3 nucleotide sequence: TGTGCCAGCAGCCCCACTAGCGGGGGAGCAGATACGCAGTATTTT. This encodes CASSPTSGGADTQYF.